This T cell receptor (beta chain) originates from a study of blood T cell repertoires in COVID-19. Study-wide background: Material from acute and convalescent COVID-19 was sourced from the United States, Italy and Spain.

The CDR3 runs to 12 residues. Trimming shortened V by 8 bases and J by 3 bases, and 10 bases separated the two germline ends. Per the germline V gene, CDR1 is MNHNY and CDR2 is SVGAGI (reference sequence). Original processing notes: Reference gene primer amplification in the assay estimated nucleated cell counts. Sequencing was performed with immunoSEQ multiplex PCR; in TCRdb, only in-frame clones are kept and a portion is missing. The V and J calls and clone size are taken from that table; D and trimming were inferred from the DNA. This table holds just over 35,000 clones, approximately 90% found once.

The source is a human donor in a cohort sampled during active COVID-19. The sample comprised peripheral blood. This chain connects TRBV6-6 to TRBJ1-1, with D hard to call. The CDR3 region is CASALSDTEAFF. The CDR3 bases are TGTGCCAGCGCCCTATCGGACACTGAAGCTTTCTTT.